This T cell receptor beta chain was captured in a study of blood T cell repertoires in COVID-19. Germline values: CDR1 LGHDT, CDR2 YNNKEL (reference sequence). The CDR3 contains 14 residues. The ends lost 6 bases at V and 9 bases at J; junction bases unmatched: 9. The study drew participants aged about 18 to 89 years from under 30 US areas. Libraries were prepared by immunoSEQ multiplex PCR; TCRdb keeps only in-frame clonotypes and omits some of them. The sample lists approximately 210,000 clones, 82% seen once, with 3% to 4% in the top ten. This TCR was recovered from a woman aged 55-70 years who had recovered from COVID-19. The sample consisted of PBMCs or T cells enriched from blood (not recorded which). V usage is TRBV3-1 (or the pseudogene TRBV3-2) and J usage is TRBJ2-1, with 9 nucleotides matching TRBD1. The CDR3 reads CASSRLQGAGEQFF. The DNA of the CDR3 is TGTGCCAGCAGTAGACTACAGGGGGCGGGTGAGCAGTTCTTC.